The sequence of this T cell receptor beta chain was determined in a study of T cells after yellow fever vaccination. Findings of the study overall: Any FACS-sorted repertoire could hold abundant clonotypes that contaminate it from the bulk population. Researchers noted that a small share of clonotypes showed up in both CD4 and CD8 compartments. Boosting was followed by the reappearance of most primary-vaccination clones (around 96% CD4, roughly 90% CD8).

Comments on this clonotype: Its antigen remains unidentified.

After removal of 3 bases from V and 0 bases from J, the junction contained 1 base not matched to a gene. Germline assignment: CDR1 SGHTA and CDR2 FQGNSA. The CDR3 extends over 15 amino acids. TCRdb passed the 5' RACE reads through MiXCR, listing each CDR3 protein once. The sample lists some 350,000 distinct CDR3 sequences, approximately 10% occurring once. The source is a man aged 18 to 35 who received the YFV17D yellow fever vaccine. The V gene is TRBV7-2, the J gene TRBJ2-7, with 11 bases lining up with TRBD2. Specimen: PBMCs, collected on the day of the first yellow fever vaccination. The CDR3 protein is CASSFTSGSSYEQYF. CDR3 DNA sequence: TGTGCCAGCAGCTTCACTAGCGGGAGCTCCTACGAGCAGTACTTC.